This TCR beta chain was recovered during a study of control samples from healthy donors and cancer patients. Unmatched junction bases numbered 14, after V lost 3 bases and J lost 4 bases. Germline loops: CDR1 DFQATT, CDR2 SNEGSKA (reference sequence). The CDR3 contains 16 residues. Clones were sequenced by immunoSEQ multiplex PCR, and TCRdb holds only the in-frame ones, with some missing. In the table there are around 86,000 clones, around nine tenths of which are singletons. The material sequenced was PBMCs. The sequence derives from a woman between 55 and 75 years old with head and neck cancer. The rearrangement uses TRBV20-1 and TRBJ2-5; TRBD2 agrees at 7 bases. As DNA, the CDR3 is TGCAGTGCTAGTCGATTTAGGGAGGGCCTGGGAGAGACCCAGTACTTC. It specifies CSASRFREGLGETQYF.